This is a list of T cell receptor beta chains from one sample in a study of blood T cell repertoires in COVID-19. Assay: immunoSEQ multiplex PCR; the TCRdb copy retains only in-frame clones and omits some. The sample includes 200,000 or so clones, less than 90% of them seen just once. Material for sequencing was peripheral blood. The receptors were gathered from a woman in her fifties or sixties with acute or convalescent COVID-19. Both conserved end residues are part of each CDR3. The D gene is left open where the match is weak. Some rows mark clone size as missing; the rest say once, few, many or name a class of expanded clone.

clone_size d_call j_call v_call cdr3_aa
NA TRBD2 TRBJ2-7 TRBV6-5 CASMPAGGPYEQYF
NA TRBD2 TRBJ2-1 TRBV24-1 CATSGRAGGGNEQFF
once TRBD1 TRBJ2-3 TRBV10-3 CAISGGQKASTDTQYF
NA TRBD1 TRBJ1-5 TRBV11-2 CASSLGTGDLNQPQHF
NA TRBD2 TRBJ2-3 TRBV18 CASSPGLAGGRRTDTQYF
NA NA TRBJ2-5 TRBV7-9 CASRSQGQETQYF
NA TRBD2 TRBJ2-3 TRBV7-8 CASSLFGLAGGGATDTQYF
NA TRBD1 TRBJ1-1 TRBV10-3 CAISESIRGQSNTEAFF
NA NA TRBJ1-1 TRBV5-1 CASSFLTGDTEAFF
NA NA TRBJ1-6 TRBV27 CASRQYNSPLHF
NA NA TRBJ2-5 TRBV7-2 CASSLWEVETQYF
NA TRBD2 TRBJ2-7 TRBV27 CASSFLAGVDEQYF
few TRBD1 TRBJ1-2 TRBV10-3 CAIRGQPDNYGYTF
NA TRBD1 TRBJ1-2 TRBV20-1 CSAGTDYGYTF
NA TRBD1 TRBJ2-2 TRBV11-3 CASSPPPRGLVTGELFF
NA NA TRBJ1-1 TRBV7-9 CASSLVVRGNTEAFF
many TRBD1 TRBJ1-3 TRBV6-5 CASRPPTGLGNTIYF
NA NA TRBJ1-1 TRBV29-1 CSVDGKGVTGTEAFF
NA TRBD1 TRBJ2-1 TRBV5-1 CASSLSGQGSEQFF
NA NA TRBJ1-1 TRBV27 CASGQGSTEAFF
NA NA TRBJ1-1 TRBV6-5 CASRLQGNTEAFF
once TRBD2 TRBJ2-7 TRBV19 CASSMLAEDYEQYF
few TRBD2 TRBJ2-3 TRBV10-3 CAIRETSGELEGTDTQYF
NA TRBD2 TRBJ2-7 TRBV3-1/TRBV3-2 CASSPGLAAYEQYF
NA TRBD1 TRBJ1-2 TRBV19 CASSMETGVPYGYTF
once NA TRBJ1-2 TRBV12-3/TRBV12-4 CASSLLGAYGYTF
NA NA TRBJ2-7 TRBV19 CASSSSRRDFYEQYF
NA TRBD1 TRBJ1-3 TRBV10-3 CAISKQGFSGNTIYF
NA TRBD2 TRBJ2-7 TRBV29-1 CSVQLAGDWEQYF
NA NA TRBJ2-1 TRBV30 CAWRPSSYNEQFF
NA TRBD2 TRBJ2-7 TRBV19 CASSIAPAGVHEQYF
NA TRBD1 TRBJ1-3 TRBV27 CASSSWDSSGNTIYF
NA NA TRBJ2-2 TRBV7-2 CASSLGLFTGELFF
once TRBD1 TRBJ1-6 TRBV11-3 CASSSDRVWGNSPLHF
NA NA TRBJ1-3 TRBV5-6 CASSLRDTNIYF
NA NA TRBJ2-5 TRBV7-9 CASSFGLRGTQYF
NA TRBD1 TRBJ2-5 TRBV24-1 CATSDSTGAQETQYF
NA TRBD1 TRBJ2-7 TRBV4-1 CASSQDRGQYEQYF
once NA TRBJ1-1 TRBV12-3/TRBV12-4 CASTEGGRAEAFF